This T cell receptor (beta chain) emerged from a study of T cell changes during pregnancy in multiple sclerosis. Measured with immunoSEQ multiplex PCR; TCRdb has only the in-frame clones, and not every one. The repertoire consists of approximately 30,000 clones, with over 80% occurring once and the leading ten covering 9.5% to 10%. Here the sequenced sample was CD8+ T cells from peripheral blood mononuclear cells, taken in the first trimester of pregnancy. This clonotype was sampled from a female donor with multiple sclerosis, enrolled in a pregnancy study.

For the CDR3, the DNA is TGCAGCGTTGAAGATTGGGACAGGGAGGAATATGGCTACACCTTC. Residues: CSVEDWDREEYGYTF. The chain uses TRBV29-1 and TRBJ1-2; 9 bases agree with TRBD1. Germline V gives CDR1 SQVTM, CDR2 ANQGSEA. There are 15 residues in the CDR3. V dropped 0 bases and J dropped 5; count of bases not matched to a gene: 7. Using reference TRBV29-1 and TRBJ1-2 for the parts outside the CDR3, the full variable domain is SAVISQKPSRDICQRGTSLTIQCQVDSQVTMMFWYRQQPGQSLTLIATANQGSEATYESGFVIDKFPISRPNLTFSTLTVSNMSPEDSSIYLCSVEDWDREEYGYTFGSGTRLTVV.